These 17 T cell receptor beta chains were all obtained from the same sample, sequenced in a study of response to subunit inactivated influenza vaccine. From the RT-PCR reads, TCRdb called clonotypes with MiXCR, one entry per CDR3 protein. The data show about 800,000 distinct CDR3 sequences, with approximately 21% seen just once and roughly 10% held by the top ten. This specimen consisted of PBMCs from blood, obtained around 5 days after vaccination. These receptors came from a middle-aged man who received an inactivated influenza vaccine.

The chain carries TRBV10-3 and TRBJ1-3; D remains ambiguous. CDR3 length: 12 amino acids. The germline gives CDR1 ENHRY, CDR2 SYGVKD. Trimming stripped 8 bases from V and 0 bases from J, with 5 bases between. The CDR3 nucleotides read TGTGCCATCTCGGCCTCTGGAAACACCATATATTTT. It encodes CAISASGNTIYF.

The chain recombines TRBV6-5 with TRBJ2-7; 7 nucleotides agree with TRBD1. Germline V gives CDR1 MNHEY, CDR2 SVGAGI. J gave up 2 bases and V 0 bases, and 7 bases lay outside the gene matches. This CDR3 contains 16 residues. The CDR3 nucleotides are TGTGCCAGCAGTTACTCCGTTCGGGACAGTCCCTACGAGCAGTACTTC. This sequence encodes CASSYSVRDSPYEQYF.

CDR3 region: CASRGSPNQPQHF. The CDR3 nucleotides are TGTGCCAGCCGGGGGAGTCCCAATCAGCCCCAGCATTTT. V gene TRBV6-1 combines with J gene TRBJ1-5, with D possibly matching TRBD1 (5 bases). The CDR3 runs to 13 residues. Germline V lookup: CDR1 MNHNS, CDR2 SASEGT. Trimming shortened V by 8 bases and J by 3 bases, and 11 bases separated the two germline ends.

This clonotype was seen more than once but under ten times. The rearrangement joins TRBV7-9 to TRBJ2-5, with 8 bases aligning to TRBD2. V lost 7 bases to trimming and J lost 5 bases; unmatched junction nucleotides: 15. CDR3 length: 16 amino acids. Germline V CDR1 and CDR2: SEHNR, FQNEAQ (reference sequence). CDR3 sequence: CASNILGGTGGETQYF. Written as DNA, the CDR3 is TGTGCCAGCAATATTTTGGGCGGCACGGGAGGGGAGACCCAGTACTTC. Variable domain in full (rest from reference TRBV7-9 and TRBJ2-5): DTGVSQNPRHKITKRGQNVTFRCDPISEHNRLYWYRQTLGQGPEFLTYFQNEAQLEKSRLLSDRFSAERPKGSFSTLEIQRTEQGDSAMYLCASNILGGTGGETQYFGPGTRLLVL.

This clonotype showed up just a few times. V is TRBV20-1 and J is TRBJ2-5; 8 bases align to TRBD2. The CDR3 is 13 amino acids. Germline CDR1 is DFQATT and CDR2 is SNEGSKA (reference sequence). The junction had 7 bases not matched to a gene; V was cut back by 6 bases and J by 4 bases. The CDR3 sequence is CSAPGLDGETQYF. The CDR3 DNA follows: TGCAGTGCCCCGGGACTAGACGGAGAGACCCAGTACTTC.

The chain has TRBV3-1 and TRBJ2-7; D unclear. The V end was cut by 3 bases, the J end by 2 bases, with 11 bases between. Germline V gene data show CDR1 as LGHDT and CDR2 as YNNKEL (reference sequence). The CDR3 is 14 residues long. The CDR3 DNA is TGTGCCAGCAGCCATATAGTCCGTCCCTACGAGCAGTACTTC. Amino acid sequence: CASSHIVRPYEQYF.

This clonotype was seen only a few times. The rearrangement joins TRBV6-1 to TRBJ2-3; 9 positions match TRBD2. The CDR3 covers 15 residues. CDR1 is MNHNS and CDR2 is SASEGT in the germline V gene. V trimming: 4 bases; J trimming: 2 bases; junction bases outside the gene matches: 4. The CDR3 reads CASSAGLAITDTQYF. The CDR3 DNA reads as TGTGCCAGCAGTGCGGGACTAGCCATCACAGATACGCAGTATTTT.

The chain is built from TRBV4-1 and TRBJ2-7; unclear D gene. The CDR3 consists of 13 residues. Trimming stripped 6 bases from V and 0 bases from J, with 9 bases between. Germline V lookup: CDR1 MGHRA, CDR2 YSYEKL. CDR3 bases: TGCGCCAGCAGTCGCTCAACCTCCTACGAGCAGTACTTC. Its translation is CASSRSTSYEQYF.

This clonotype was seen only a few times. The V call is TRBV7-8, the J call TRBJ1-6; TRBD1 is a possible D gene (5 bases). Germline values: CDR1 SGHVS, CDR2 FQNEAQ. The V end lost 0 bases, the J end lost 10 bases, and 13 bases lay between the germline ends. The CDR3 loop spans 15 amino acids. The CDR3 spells CASSLATRVGSPLHF. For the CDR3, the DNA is TGTGCCAGCAGCTTAGCCACCAGGGTCGGCTCACCCCTCCACTTT.

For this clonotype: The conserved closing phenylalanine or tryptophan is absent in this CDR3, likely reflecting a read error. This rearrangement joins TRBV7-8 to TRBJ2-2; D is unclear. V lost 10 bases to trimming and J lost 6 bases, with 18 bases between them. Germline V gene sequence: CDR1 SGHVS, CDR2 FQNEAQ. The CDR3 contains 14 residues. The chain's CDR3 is CAIGSRLISGELFC. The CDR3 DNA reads TGTGCCATCGGCTCCAGGCTGATCTCCGGGGAGCTGTTTTGT.

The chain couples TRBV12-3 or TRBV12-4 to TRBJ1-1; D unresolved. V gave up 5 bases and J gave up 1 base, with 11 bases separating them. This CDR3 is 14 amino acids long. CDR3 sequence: CASSLRTTNTEAFF. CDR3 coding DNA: TGTGCCAGCAGTCTCCGGACGACGAACACTGAAGCTTTCTTT.

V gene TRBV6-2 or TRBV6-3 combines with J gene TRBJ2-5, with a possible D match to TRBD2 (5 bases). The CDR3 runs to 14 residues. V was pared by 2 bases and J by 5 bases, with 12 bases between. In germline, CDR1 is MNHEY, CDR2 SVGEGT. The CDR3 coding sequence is TGTGCCAGCAGTTACCGTTTGCGGGCGGAGACCCAGTACTTC. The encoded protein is CASSYRLRAETQYF.

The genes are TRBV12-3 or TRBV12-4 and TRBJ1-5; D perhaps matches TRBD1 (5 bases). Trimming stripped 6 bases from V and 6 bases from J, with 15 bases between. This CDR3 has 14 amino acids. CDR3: CASSGPGGPQPQHF. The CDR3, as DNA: TGTGCCAGCAGCGGCCCCGGGGGTCCTCAGCCCCAGCATTTT.

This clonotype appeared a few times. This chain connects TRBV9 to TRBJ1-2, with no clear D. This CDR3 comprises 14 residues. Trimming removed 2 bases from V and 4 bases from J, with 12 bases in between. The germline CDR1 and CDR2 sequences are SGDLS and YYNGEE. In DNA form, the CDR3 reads TGTGCCAGCAGCGTCAGAAGTACCCGCTATGGCTACACCTTC. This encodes CASSVRSTRYGYTF.

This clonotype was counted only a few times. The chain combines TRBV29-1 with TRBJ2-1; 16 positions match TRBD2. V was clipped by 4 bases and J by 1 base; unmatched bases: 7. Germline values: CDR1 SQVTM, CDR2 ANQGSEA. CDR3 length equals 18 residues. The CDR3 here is CSVAGTSGRVVSYNEQFF. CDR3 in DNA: TGCAGCGTTGCCGGGACTAGCGGGAGGGTTGTATCCTACAATGAGCAGTTCTTC.

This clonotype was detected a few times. The CDR3 nucleotides read TGTGCCAGCAGCGATACGGGACAGGGGGCCCAGTACTTC. It translates to CASSDTGQGAQYF. This rearrangement joins TRBV3-1 to TRBJ2-5; 11 bases match TRBD1. This CDR3 has 13 residues. Losses at the gene ends were 5 bases for V and 9 bases for J; bases not matched to a gene: 5. Germline V gives CDR1 LGHDT, CDR2 YNNKEL (reference sequence).

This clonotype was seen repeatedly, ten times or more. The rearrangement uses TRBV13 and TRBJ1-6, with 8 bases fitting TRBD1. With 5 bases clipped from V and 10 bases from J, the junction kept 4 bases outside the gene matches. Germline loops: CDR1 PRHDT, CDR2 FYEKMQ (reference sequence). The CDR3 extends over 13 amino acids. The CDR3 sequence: CASSKDRVSPLHF. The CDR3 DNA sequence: TGTGCCAGCAGCAAGGACAGGGTCTCACCCCTCCACTTT.